The rows below give T cell receptor beta chains drawn from one sample of a study of cytomegalovirus exposure and HLA in healthy donors. Data came from immunoSEQ multiplex PCR; TCRdb stores just in-frame clones and leaves some out. The table includes approximately 98,000 clones, approximately 96% detected once. The specimen was PBMCs. The receptors were sampled from a woman aged 18 to 35 in good health and CMV-seronegative. The CDR3 runs from the conserved cysteine through the conserved F or W. A D gene is named only where the DNA matches it firmly. The size of a clone is reported for some rows only, either as once, few or many, or as a class for expanded clones.

d_call j_call v_call cdr3_length clone_size cdr3_nt cdr3_aa
TRBD1 TRBJ1-1 TRBV30 14 - TGTGCCTGGAGTTCACAGGGGGGACACACTGAAGCTTTCTTT CAWSSQGGHTEAFF
TRBD1 TRBJ2-7 TRBV27 15 - TGTGCCAGCAGTTTATTGGGACAGCGAGCCTACGAGCAGTACTTC CASSLLGQRAYEQYF
- TRBJ1-5 TRBV21-1 15 - TGTGCCAGCAGCAAAGCGCTGGACAGTTATCAGCCCCAGCATTTT CASSKALDSYQPQHF
TRBD1 TRBJ2-7 TRBV29-1 14 - TGCAGCGTTGCCCCTTGGGACAGCGAATACGAGCAGTACTTC CSVAPWDSEYEQYF
- TRBJ2-1 TRBV7-7 13 - TGTGCCAGCAGCCCACGGACGGACGGGGGGCAGTTCTTC CASSPRTDGGQFF
- TRBJ1-3 TRBV15 14 - TGTGCCACCAGCAGAGATGCAGGGGGAAACACCATATATTTT CATSRDAGGNTIYF
TRBD1 TRBJ1-1 TRBV27 18 - TGTGCCAGCAGTTTGGGACAGGGGAGGTTTGGCATTGGCACTGAAGCTTTCTTT CASSLGQGRFGIGTEAFF
TRBD2 TRBJ2-1 TRBV7-8 16 - TGTGCCAGCAGCTTAGAGACTAGCCCGGCGGGCAATGAGCAGTTCTTC CASSLETSPAGNEQFF
TRBD1 TRBJ2-1 TRBV7-9 15 - TGTGCCAGCAGCTTCGGGACAGGGGCCTACAATGAGCAGTTCTTC CASSFGTGAYNEQFF
TRBD2 TRBJ2-5 TRBV7-9 13 - TGTGCCAGCAGCGGGGGGGTCAGGGAGACCCAGTACTTC CASSGGVRETQYF
TRBD2 TRBJ2-1 TRBV5-6 14 - TGTGCCAGCAGCTTCAGCGGGGCCTACAATGAGCAGTTCTTC CASSFSGAYNEQFF
TRBD1 TRBJ2-2 TRBV6-1 13 - TGTGCCACAACGGGACAGCCCACCGGGGAGCTGTTTTTT CATTGQPTGELFF
TRBD2 TRBJ2-3 TRBV7-9 19 - TGTGCCAGCAGCTTAAGAACTAGCGGGGGGGCCTGGGGTGAAGATACGCAGTATTTT CASSLRTSGGAWGEDTQYF
- TRBJ1-5 TRBV5-1 14 - TGCGCCAGCAGCTTGGGGGGAGGCAATCAGCCCCAGCATTTT CASSLGGGNQPQHF
- TRBJ1-6 TRBV19 15 - TGTGCCAGTAGTATGGCCTCAGGGGCGTCCTCACCCCTCCACTTT CASSMASGASSPLHF
TRBD1 TRBJ1-5 TRBV7-2 15 - TGTGCCAGCAGCTGGGGGACAGGGGAGCAGGGGCCCCAGCATTTT CASSWGTGEQGPQHF
- TRBJ1-2 TRBV28 12 once TGTTCCGCAGGGATTCCTAACTATGGCTACACCTTC CSAGIPNYGYTF
- TRBJ2-7 TRBV2 15 - TGTGCCAGCAGTCCGAAATGGGGGGGGGCCGGGGAGCAGTACTTC CASSPKWGGAGEQYF
- TRBJ2-2 TRBV6-5 13 - TGTGCCAGCAGTTACCTAAGTACCGGGGAGCTGTTTTTT CASSYLSTGELFF
TRBD1 TRBJ1-2 TRBV14 24 once TGTGCCAGCAGCCAAGATGCGAAAGATCGCAAAGATAGACAGGGGGAGACCGCTAACTATGGCTACACCTTC CASSQDAKDRKDRQGETANYGYTF
- TRBJ2-1 TRBV5-1 16 once TGCGCCAGCAGCTTGCCCACAGGAAGCTCCTACAATGAGCAGTTCTTC CASSLPTGSSYNEQFF
- TRBJ2-3 TRBV11-1 15 once TGTGCCAGCAGCTTAGATCGGGGGTACACAGATACGCAGTATTTT CASSLDRGYTDTQYF
TRBD1 TRBJ1-2 TRBV18 17 few TGTGCCAGCTCACCACGGCTATCGACAGGGGAATTTGATGGCTACACCTTC CASSPRLSTGEFDGYTF
TRBD2 TRBJ2-5 TRBV2 13 - TGTGCCCTCGCGGCTAGCGGACAAGAGACCCAGTACTTC CALAASGQETQYF
- TRBJ1-1 TRBV28 16 - TGTGCCAGCATCAGAGGGCAGGGGTATCTCCTCTCCGAAGCTTTCTTT CASIRGQGYLLSEAFF
- TRBJ2-7 TRBV9 15 - TGTGCCAGCAGCGTAAGAAGCGGTGACTCCTACGAGCAGTACTTC CASSVRSGDSYEQYF
TRBD1 TRBJ1-4 TRBV9 15 - TGTGCCAGCAGCGTCGCCACAGGGGGTGGTGAAAAACTGTTTTTT CASSVATGGGEKLFF
- TRBJ1-1 TRBV13 14 once TGTGCCAGCAGCTTAGTCCAGGGAAGCACTGAAGCTTTCTTT CASSLVQGSTEAFF
- TRBJ1-5 TRBV4-2 15 - TGTGCCAGCAGCCAAGGGTACGGAGACAATCAGCCCCAGCATTTT CASSQGYGDNQPQHF
- TRBJ1-4 TRBV6-6 13 - TGTGCCAGCAGTCCCCGTCTTAATGAAAAACTGTTTTTT CASSPRLNEKLFF
TRBD1 TRBJ2-5 TRBV7-3 14 - TGTGCCAGCAGCCTAGGGACAGGGGGGGAGACCCAGTACTTC CASSLGTGGETQYF
- TRBJ2-5 TRBV27 16 - TGTGCCAGCAGCCACCGGCGGTCGCAGGGTCCGGAGACCCAGTACTTC CASSHRRSQGPETQYF
- TRBJ1-1 TRBV2 14 - TGTGCCAGCAACGGCGCGACACTGAACACTGAAGCTTTCTTT CASNGATLNTEAFF
TRBD1 TRBJ1-5 TRBV19 17 few TGTGCCAGTGGGCCGGGACAGGTCTCACTCTTTCAGGTGCCCCAGCATTTT CASGPGQVSLFQVPQHF
TRBD1 TRBJ1-2 TRBV28 15 - TGTGCCAGCAGTTTAATCCCTGGACAGGGTAGAGGCTACACCTTC CASSLIPGQGRGYTF
- TRBJ2-4 TRBV7-9 12 - TGTGCCAGCAGCTCCGGGGAAAACATTCAGTACTTC CASSSGENIQYF
- TRBJ1-2 TRBV7-2 17 - TGTGCCAGCAGCTTAGCCCAAACAGACAGGTCCGGCTATGGCTACACCTTC CASSLAQTDRSGYGYTF